Sequencing of this TCR beta chain was carried out in a study of OX40 agonist ivuxolimab in advanced cancers. About the study: Prior therapy, whether anti-PD-1, anti-PD-L1 or anti-CTLA-4, was allowed, and roughly 44% had some. Study-level points and caveats: Near-lowest levels of clonal expansion characterized partial responders at 0.1-3.0 mg/kg. Specificity for antigen went undetermined in the expanded peripheral T cells.

Trimming pared 6 bases from V and 4 bases from J, leaving 4 bases between. CDR3 length equals 11 residues. CDR1 is MNHEY, CDR2 SVGAGI, per germline. Here immunoSEQ multiplex PCR was the method, and the copy in TCRdb shows in-frame clones only, minus some. Here the sample spans about 76,000 clones, around 90% being singletons. This clone was seen a single time. Antigen unknown. V is TRBV6-5 and J is TRBJ1-3; D remains unclear. The input for sequencing was CD4+ or CD8+ T cells sorted from blood, taken in a trial of the OX40 agonist ivuxolimab. The sequence was collected from an adult with an advanced solid tumor such as melanoma, head and neck, liver or kidney cancer. CDR3 amino acids: CASSEGNTIYF. The CDR3 DNA follows: TGTGCCAGCAGCGAGGGAAACACCATATATTTT.